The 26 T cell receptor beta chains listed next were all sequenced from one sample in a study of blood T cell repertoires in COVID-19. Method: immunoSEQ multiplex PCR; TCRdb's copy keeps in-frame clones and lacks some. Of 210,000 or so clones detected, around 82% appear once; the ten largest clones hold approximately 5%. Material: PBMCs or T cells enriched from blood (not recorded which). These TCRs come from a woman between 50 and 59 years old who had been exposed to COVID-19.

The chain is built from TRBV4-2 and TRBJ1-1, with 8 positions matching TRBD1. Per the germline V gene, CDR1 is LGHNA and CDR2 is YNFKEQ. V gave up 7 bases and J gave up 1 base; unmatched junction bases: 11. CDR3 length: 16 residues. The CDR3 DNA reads TGTGCCAGCAAGTGGGGACAGGCAGGCGGGAACACTGAAGCTTTCTTT. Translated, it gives CASKWGQAGGNTEAFF.

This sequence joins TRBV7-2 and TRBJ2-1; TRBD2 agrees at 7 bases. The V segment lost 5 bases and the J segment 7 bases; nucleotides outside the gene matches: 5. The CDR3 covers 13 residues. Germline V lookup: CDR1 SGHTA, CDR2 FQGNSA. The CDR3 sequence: CASSGGVVNEQFF. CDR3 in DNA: TGTGCCAGCAGCGGGGGGGTCGTTAATGAGCAGTTCTTC.

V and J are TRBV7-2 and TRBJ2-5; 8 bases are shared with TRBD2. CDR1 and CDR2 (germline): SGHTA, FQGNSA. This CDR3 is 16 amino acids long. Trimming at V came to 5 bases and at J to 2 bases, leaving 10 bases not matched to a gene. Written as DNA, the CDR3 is TGTGCCAGCAGCCAGTTCGCTTCTAGCGGGCAAGAGACCCAGTACTTC. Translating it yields CASSQFASSGQETQYF.

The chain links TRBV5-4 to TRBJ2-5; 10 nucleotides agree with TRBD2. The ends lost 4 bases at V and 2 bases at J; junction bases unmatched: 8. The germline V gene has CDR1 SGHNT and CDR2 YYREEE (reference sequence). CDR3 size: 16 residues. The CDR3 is CASSQKLAGTQETQYF. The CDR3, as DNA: TGTGCCAGCAGCCAGAAACTAGCGGGAACACAAGAGACCCAGTACTTC.

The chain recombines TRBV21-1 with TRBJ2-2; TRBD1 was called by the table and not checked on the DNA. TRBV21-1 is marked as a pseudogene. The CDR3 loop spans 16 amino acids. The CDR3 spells CASSLFWAGDTGELFF. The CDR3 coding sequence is TGTGCCAGCAGCTTGTTCTGGGCAGGGGACACCGGGGAGCTGTTTTTT.

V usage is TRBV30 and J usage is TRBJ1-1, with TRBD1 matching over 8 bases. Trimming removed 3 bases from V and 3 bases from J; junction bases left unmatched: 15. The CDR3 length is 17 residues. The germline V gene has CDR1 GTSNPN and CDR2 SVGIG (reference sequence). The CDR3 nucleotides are TGTGCCTGGAGGGCGAGAGCAGGGGGCCTGAAGGACACTGAAGCTTTCTTT. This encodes CAWRARAGGLKDTEAFF.

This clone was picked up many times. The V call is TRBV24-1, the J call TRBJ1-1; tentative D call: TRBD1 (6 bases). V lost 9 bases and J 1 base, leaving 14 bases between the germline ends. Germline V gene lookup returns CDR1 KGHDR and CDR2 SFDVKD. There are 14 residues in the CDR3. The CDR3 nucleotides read TGTGCCACCCAGTCGGGGGGCGCGAACACTGAAGCTTTCTTT. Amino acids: CATQSGGANTEAFF.

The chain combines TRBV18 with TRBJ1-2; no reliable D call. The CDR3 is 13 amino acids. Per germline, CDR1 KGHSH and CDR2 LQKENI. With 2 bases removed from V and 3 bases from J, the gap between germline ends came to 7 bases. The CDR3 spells CASSPDMDYGYTF. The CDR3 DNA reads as TGTGCCAGCTCACCAGACATGGACTATGGCTACACCTTC.

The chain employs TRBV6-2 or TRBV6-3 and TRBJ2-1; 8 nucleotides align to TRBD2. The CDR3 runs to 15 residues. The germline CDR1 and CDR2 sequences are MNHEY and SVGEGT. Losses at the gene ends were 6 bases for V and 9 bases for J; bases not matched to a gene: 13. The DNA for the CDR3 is TGTGCCAGCAGCTCCGGACCATGGACTAGCTTTGAGCAGTTCTTC. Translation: CASSSGPWTSFEQFF.

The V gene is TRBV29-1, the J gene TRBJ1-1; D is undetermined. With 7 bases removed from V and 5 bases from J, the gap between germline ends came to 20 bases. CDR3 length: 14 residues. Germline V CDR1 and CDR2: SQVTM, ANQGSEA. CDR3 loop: CSGLPWAGQTEAFF. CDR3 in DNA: TGCAGCGGCCTCCCATGGGCCGGCCAAACTGAAGCTTTCTTT.

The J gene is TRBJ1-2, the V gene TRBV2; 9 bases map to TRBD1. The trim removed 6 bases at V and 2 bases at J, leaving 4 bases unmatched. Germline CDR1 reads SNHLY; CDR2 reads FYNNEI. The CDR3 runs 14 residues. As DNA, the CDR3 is TGTGCCAGCAGGGCTGGGACAGGGAACTATGGCTACACCTTC. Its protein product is CASRAGTGNYGYTF.

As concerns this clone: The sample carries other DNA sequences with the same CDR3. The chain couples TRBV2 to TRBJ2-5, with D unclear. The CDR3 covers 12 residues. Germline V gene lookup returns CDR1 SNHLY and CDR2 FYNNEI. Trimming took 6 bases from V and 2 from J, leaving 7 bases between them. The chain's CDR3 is CASSALQETQYF. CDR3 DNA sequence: TGTGCCAGCAGCGCCCTACAAGAGACCCAGTACTTC.

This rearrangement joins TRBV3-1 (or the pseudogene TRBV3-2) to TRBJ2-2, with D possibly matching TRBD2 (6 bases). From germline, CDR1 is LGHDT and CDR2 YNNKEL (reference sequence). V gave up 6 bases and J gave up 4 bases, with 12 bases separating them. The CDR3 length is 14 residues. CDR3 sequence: CASRGRDFTGELFF. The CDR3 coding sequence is TGTGCCAGCAGAGGCAGGGACTTCACCGGGGAGCTGTTTTTT.

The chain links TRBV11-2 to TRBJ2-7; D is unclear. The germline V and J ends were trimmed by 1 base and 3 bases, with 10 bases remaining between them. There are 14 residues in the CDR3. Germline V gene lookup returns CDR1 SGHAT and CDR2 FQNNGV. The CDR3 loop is CASSLGDTVYEQYF. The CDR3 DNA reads TGTGCCAGCAGCTTAGGTGACACTGTCTACGAGCAGTACTTC. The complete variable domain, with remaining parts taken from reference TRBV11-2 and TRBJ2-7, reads EAGVAQSPRYKIIEKRQSVAFWCNPISGHATLYWYQQILGQGPKLLIQFQNNGVVDDSQLPKDRFSAERLKGVDSTLKIQPAKLEDSAVYLCASSLGDTVYEQYFGPGTRLTVT.

The DNA of the CDR3 is TGTGCCAGCAGTTGGCAGTATGGCTACACCTTC. Its protein is CASSWQYGYTF. The chain employs TRBV28 and TRBJ1-2; no definite D call. Between the trimmed V and J ends, which lost 4 bases and 5 bases, there was a span of 5 bases. The CDR3 length is 11 residues. The germline V gene encodes CDR1 MDHEN and CDR2 SYDVKM.

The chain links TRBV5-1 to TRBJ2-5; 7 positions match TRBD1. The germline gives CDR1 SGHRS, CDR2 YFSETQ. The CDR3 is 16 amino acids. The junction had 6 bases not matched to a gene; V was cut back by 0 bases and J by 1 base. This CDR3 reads CASSLGTGVPQETQYF. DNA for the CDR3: TGCGCCAGCAGCTTGGGCACAGGGGTTCCCCAAGAGACCCAGTACTTC.

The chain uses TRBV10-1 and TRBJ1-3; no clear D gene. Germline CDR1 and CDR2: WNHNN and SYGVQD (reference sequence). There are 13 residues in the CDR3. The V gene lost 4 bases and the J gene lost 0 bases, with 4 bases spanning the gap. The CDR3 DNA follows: TGCGCCAGCAGTGGAGACTCTGGAAACACCATATATTTT. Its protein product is CASSGDSGNTIYF.

Here the CDR3 DNA reads TGTGCCACCAGTGACTACGGACTAGCGGGGGGCAATGAGCAGTTCTTC. Protein sequence: CATSDYGLAGGNEQFF. This sequence joins TRBV24-1 and TRBJ2-1; 14 bases agree with TRBD2. The germline V gene encodes CDR1 KGHDR and CDR2 SFDVKD. With 4 bases clipped from V and 6 bases from J, the junction kept 4 bases outside the gene matches. The CDR3 has 16 residues.

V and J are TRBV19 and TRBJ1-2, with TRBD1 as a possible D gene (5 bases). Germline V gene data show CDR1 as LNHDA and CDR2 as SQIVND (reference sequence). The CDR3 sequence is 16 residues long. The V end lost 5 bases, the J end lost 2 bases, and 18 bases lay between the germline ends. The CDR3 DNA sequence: TGTGCCAGTAGTGCTGATTATGCGGGACGAAACTATGGCTACACCTTC. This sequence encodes CASSADYAGRNYGYTF.

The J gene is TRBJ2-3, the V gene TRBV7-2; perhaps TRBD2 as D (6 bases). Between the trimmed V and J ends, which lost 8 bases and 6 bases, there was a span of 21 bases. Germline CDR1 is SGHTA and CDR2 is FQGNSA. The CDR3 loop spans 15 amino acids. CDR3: CASCHGGAILDTQYF. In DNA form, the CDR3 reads TGTGCCAGCTGTCACGGGGGAGCGATTCTCGATACGCAGTATTTT.

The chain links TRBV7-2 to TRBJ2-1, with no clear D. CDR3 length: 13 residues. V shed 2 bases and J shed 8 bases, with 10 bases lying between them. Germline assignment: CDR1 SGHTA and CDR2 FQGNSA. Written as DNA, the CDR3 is TGTGCCAGCAGCTTAAGCCTCGGTGATGAGCAGTTCTTC. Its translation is CASSLSLGDEQFF.

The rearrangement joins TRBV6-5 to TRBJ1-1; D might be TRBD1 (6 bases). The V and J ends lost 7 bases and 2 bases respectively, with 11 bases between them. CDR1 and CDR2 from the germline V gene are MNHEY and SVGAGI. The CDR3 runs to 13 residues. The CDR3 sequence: CASIRTVNTEAFF. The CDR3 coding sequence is TGTGCCAGCATCCGGACAGTTAACACTGAAGCTTTCTTT.

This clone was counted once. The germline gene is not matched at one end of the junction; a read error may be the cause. The CDR3 nucleotides read TGTGCCTGGGACAGGGGACCCACCGAGGAGCTGTTTTTT. Protein product: CAWDRGPTEELFF. V gene TRBV30 combines with J gene TRBJ2-2; TRBD1 agrees at 8 bases. Germline assignment: CDR1 GTSNPN and CDR2 SVGIG (reference sequence). The CDR3 length is 13 residues.

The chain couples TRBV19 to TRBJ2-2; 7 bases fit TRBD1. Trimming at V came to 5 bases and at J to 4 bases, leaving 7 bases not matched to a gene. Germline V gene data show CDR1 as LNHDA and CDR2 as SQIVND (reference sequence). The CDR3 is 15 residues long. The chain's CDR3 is CASSARQGSTGELFF. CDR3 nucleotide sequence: TGTGCCAGTAGTGCCCGACAGGGTTCCACCGGGGAGCTGTTTTTT.

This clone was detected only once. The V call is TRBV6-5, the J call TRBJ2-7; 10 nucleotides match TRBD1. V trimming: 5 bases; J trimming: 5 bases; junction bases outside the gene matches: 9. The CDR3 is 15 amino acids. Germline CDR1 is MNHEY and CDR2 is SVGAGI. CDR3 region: CASSPRTGTGDEQYF. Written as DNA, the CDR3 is TGTGCCAGCAGTCCCCGGACCGGGACAGGGGACGAGCAGTACTTC.

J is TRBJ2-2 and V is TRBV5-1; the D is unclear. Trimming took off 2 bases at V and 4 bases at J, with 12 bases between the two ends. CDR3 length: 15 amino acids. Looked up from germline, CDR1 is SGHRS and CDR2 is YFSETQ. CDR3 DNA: TGCGCCAGCAGCTTCGCGGTCGGTAGCACCGGGGAGCTGTTTTTT. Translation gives CASSFAVGSTGELFF.